The present T cell receptor (beta chain) was sequenced within a study of cytomegalovirus exposure and HLA in healthy donors. The PCR used 60 Vbeta and 13 Jbeta primers. Assay used: immunoSEQ multiplex PCR; TCRdb lists only in-frame clones, some missing. The sample has under 200,000 clones, roughly 82% seen once. CDR1 and CDR2 (germline): SGHDN, FVKESK. The CDR3 is 17 amino acids. V was clipped by 0 bases and J by 3 bases; unmatched bases: 9. Findings of the study overall: It was only CMV serostatus that was available as immune exposure information. When the data were analyzed later, several of the most significant clusters appeared to be linked to common viral pathogens. Most subjects had HLA-A and HLA-B alleles reportedly predicted accurately by TCR beta sequences.

Notes on this clone: Its specificity is not known.

The gene calls are TRBV14 and TRBJ2-7; 9 nucleotides match TRBD1. Sequencing was performed on PBMCs. The clonotype comes from a girl between 10 and 17 years old in good health and CMV-seropositive. Here the CDR3 DNA reads TGTGCCAGCAGCCAAGAAATCCGGGACAGGGAATACTACGAGCAGTACTTC. Amino acid sequence: CASSQEIRDREYYEQYF.